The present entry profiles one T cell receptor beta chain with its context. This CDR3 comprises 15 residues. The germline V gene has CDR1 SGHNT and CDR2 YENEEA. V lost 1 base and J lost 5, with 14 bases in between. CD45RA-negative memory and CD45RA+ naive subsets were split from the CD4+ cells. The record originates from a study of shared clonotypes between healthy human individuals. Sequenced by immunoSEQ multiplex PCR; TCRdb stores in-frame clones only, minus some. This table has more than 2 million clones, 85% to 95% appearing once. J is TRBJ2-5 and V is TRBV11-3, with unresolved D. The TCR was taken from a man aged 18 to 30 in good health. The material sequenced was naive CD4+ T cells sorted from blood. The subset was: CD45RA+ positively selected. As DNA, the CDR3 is TGTGCCAGCAGCTTAGGGGGTCGTACTGGGGAGACCCAGTACTTC. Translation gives CASSLGGRTGETQYF.